A selection of T cell receptor beta chains follows, all from one sample in a study of T cell responses to AZD1222 COVID-19 vaccine. Repertoires were generated with immunoSEQ multiplex PCR, while TCRdb's copy carries only in-frame clones and drops some. Here the sample spans 110,000 to 150,000 clones, about 92% being singletons. The source was peripheral blood, collected 28 days after the second AZD1222 dose. These receptors came from an adult who received the AZD1222 COVID-19 vaccine. The CDR3 runs from the conserved cysteine through the conserved F or W. D genes are given only for firm matches. Clone size is not always given. Where it is, it says once, few, many or a class for expanded clones.

D gene: TRBD1
CDR3 length: 15
clone size: -
V gene: TRBV19
J gene: TRBJ2-3
CDR3 protein: CASSISDRSYDTQYF
CDR3 DNA: TGTGCCAGTAGTATCTCGGACAGGTCATATGATACGCAGTATTTT

D gene: TRBD2
CDR3 length: 14
clone size: -
V gene: TRBV19
J gene: TRBJ2-5
CDR3 protein: CASSRAGAGETQYF
CDR3 DNA: TGTGCCAGTAGTAGAGCGGGAGCTGGTGAGACCCAGTACTTC

D gene: -
CDR3 length: 20
clone size: once
V gene: TRBV3-1/TRBV3-2
J gene: TRBJ1-3
CDR3 protein: CASSQALGGAVSSSGNTIYF
CDR3 DNA: TGTGCCAGCAGCCAAGCCCTTGGGGGGGCCGTATCTAGCTCTGGAAACACCATATATTTT

D gene: -
CDR3 length: 12
clone size: -
V gene: TRBV27
J gene: TRBJ2-1
CDR3 protein: CASSGGGDEQFF
CDR3 DNA: TGTGCCAGCAGCGGCGGAGGGGATGAGCAGTTCTTC

D gene: TRBD1
CDR3 length: 17
clone size: -
V gene: TRBV10-2
J gene: TRBJ1-2
CDR3 protein: CASRPPRTGLQNYGYTF
CDR3 DNA: TGCGCCAGCAGGCCCCCCCGGACAGGGCTCCAAAACTATGGCTACACCTTC

D gene: -
CDR3 length: 12
clone size: -
V gene: TRBV21-1
J gene: TRBJ2-5
CDR3 protein: CASARDLEGRYF
CDR3 DNA: TGTGCCAGCGCCCGGGACCTCGAAGGACGGTACTTC

D gene: -
CDR3 length: 15
clone size: few
V gene: TRBV11-2
J gene: TRBJ2-1
CDR3 protein: CASSRRGQEGNEQFF
CDR3 DNA: TGTGCCAGCAGCAGAAGGGGTCAGGAGGGGAATGAGCAGTTCTTC

D gene: -
CDR3 length: 14
clone size: -
V gene: TRBV6-5
J gene: TRBJ2-7
CDR3 protein: CASSQGFTPDEQYF
CDR3 DNA: TGTGCCAGCAGCCAGGGATTCACCCCGGACGAGCAGTACTTC

D gene: TRBD1
CDR3 length: 15
clone size: -
V gene: TRBV27
J gene: TRBJ2-1
CDR3 protein: CASSFGTGLSGEQFF
CDR3 DNA: TGTGCCAGCAGTTTCGGGACAGGGTTGTCGGGTGAGCAGTTCTTC

D gene: -
CDR3 length: 13
clone size: -
V gene: TRBV28
J gene: TRBJ1-2
CDR3 protein: CASSFQGFYGYTF
CDR3 DNA: TGTGCCAGCAGTTTTCAGGGCTTTTATGGCTACACCTTC

D gene: TRBD2
CDR3 length: 16
clone size: once
V gene: TRBV6-6
J gene: TRBJ2-5
CDR3 protein: CASSIGLAGAAETQYF
CDR3 DNA: TGTGCCAGCAGCATCGGACTAGCGGGAGCGGCGGAGACCCAGTACTTC

D gene: -
CDR3 length: 16
clone size: few
V gene: TRBV6-5
J gene: TRBJ1-1
CDR3 protein: CASSYSFLSGNTEAFF
CDR3 DNA: TGTGCCAGCAGTTACTCGTTTTTATCCGGGAACACTGAAGCTTTCTTT

D gene: TRBD1
CDR3 length: 16
clone size: -
V gene: TRBV4-2
J gene: TRBJ1-6
CDR3 protein: CASSQDRGTGGSPLHF
CDR3 DNA: TGTGCCAGCAGCCAAGATCGGGGGACAGGGGGTTCACCCCTCCACTTT

D gene: -
CDR3 length: 15
clone size: -
V gene: TRBV7-6
J gene: TRBJ2-3
CDR3 protein: CASSRDTGPGDTQYF
CDR3 DNA: TGTGCCAGCAGCCGGGACACTGGCCCGGGAGATACGCAGTATTTT

D gene: -
CDR3 length: 14
clone size: -
V gene: TRBV29-1
J gene: TRBJ1-1
CDR3 protein: CWTRGRQKNTEAFF
CDR3 DNA: TGCTGGACCCGAGGCAGACAAAAGAACACTGAAGCTTTCTTT

D gene: -
CDR3 length: 14
clone size: -
V gene: TRBV19
J gene: TRBJ2-5
CDR3 protein: CASSISGAGETQYF
CDR3 DNA: TGTGCCAGTAGTATTTCAGGGGCTGGAGAGACCCAGTACTTC

D gene: -
CDR3 length: 14
clone size: once
V gene: TRBV28
J gene: TRBJ1-5
CDR3 protein: CASSLFPGTGPQHF
CDR3 DNA: TGTGCCAGCAGTTTATTTCCAGGGACGGGGCCCCAGCATTTT

D gene: -
CDR3 length: 13
clone size: -
V gene: TRBV5-1
J gene: TRBJ1-1
CDR3 protein: CASSLLGNTEAFF
CDR3 DNA: TGCGCCAGCAGCTTGTTAGGGAACACTGAAGCTTTCTTT

D gene: -
CDR3 length: 11
clone size: -
V gene: TRBV20-1
J gene: TRBJ2-3
CDR3 protein: CSGPISDTQYF
CDR3 DNA: TGCAGTGGCCCCATTTCTGATACGCAGTATTTT

D gene: TRBD2
CDR3 length: 18
clone size: -
V gene: TRBV14
J gene: TRBJ2-1
CDR3 protein: CASSQRGLAGGLYNEQFF
CDR3 DNA: TGTGCCAGCAGCCAACGGGGACTAGCGGGCGGGCTCTACAATGAGCAGTTCTTC

D gene: -
CDR3 length: 15
clone size: -
V gene: TRBV11-3
J gene: TRBJ2-1
CDR3 protein: CASSLYSGRINEQFF
CDR3 DNA: TGTGCCAGCAGCTTATACTCAGGGAGGATCAATGAGCAGTTCTTC

D gene: -
CDR3 length: 12
clone size: -
V gene: TRBV29-1
J gene: TRBJ2-7
CDR3 protein: CSVRGSSYEQYF
CDR3 DNA: TGCAGCGTCCGCGGGTCTTCCTACGAGCAGTACTTC

D gene: TRBD1
CDR3 length: 14
clone size: -
V gene: TRBV4-1
J gene: TRBJ2-7
CDR3 protein: CASSQPGTGVEQYF
CDR3 DNA: TGCGCCAGCAGCCAACCCGGGACAGGGGTCGAGCAGTACTTC

D gene: TRBD2
CDR3 length: 17
clone size: -
V gene: TRBV15
J gene: TRBJ2-5
CDR3 protein: CATSRAEGTSGRKTQYF
CDR3 DNA: TGTGCCACCAGCAGAGCCGAAGGGACTAGCGGGAGGAAGACCCAGTACTTC

D gene: -
CDR3 length: 14
clone size: -
V gene: TRBV24-1
J gene: TRBJ2-5
CDR3 protein: CATSDSRTEETQYF
CDR3 DNA: TGTGCCACCAGTGACTCCCGGACAGAAGAGACCCAGTACTTC

D gene: -
CDR3 length: 15
clone size: -
V gene: TRBV27
J gene: TRBJ2-5
CDR3 protein: CASSSPPRVQETQYF
CDR3 DNA: TGTGCCAGCAGTTCCCCTCCGAGAGTCCAAGAGACCCAGTACTTC

D gene: TRBD1
CDR3 length: 15
clone size: once
V gene: TRBV9
J gene: TRBJ2-7
CDR3 protein: CASSVGQAGSYEQYF
CDR3 DNA: TGTGCCAGCAGCGTCGGACAGGCGGGCTCCTACGAGCAGTACTTC

D gene: -
CDR3 length: 15
clone size: -
V gene: TRBV13
J gene: TRBJ1-1
CDR3 protein: CASSLGRGRNTEAFF
CDR3 DNA: TGTGCCAGCAGCTTAGGACGCGGCAGGAACACTGAAGCTTTCTTT

D gene: TRBD2
CDR3 length: 14
clone size: -
V gene: TRBV2
J gene: TRBJ2-3
CDR3 protein: CATASIAGADTQYF
CDR3 DNA: TGTGCCACCGCCTCGATAGCGGGAGCAGATACGCAGTATTTT

D gene: -
CDR3 length: 14
clone size: -
V gene: TRBV7-9
J gene: TRBJ1-2
CDR3 protein: CASSQVPGDYGYTF
CDR3 DNA: TGTGCCAGCAGCCAAGTCCCTGGTGACTATGGCTACACCTTC

D gene: -
CDR3 length: 15
clone size: many
V gene: TRBV6-5
J gene: TRBJ1-2
CDR3 protein: CASSYSKTLGGGYTF
CDR3 DNA: TGTGCCAGCAGTTACTCGAAGACTCTAGGTGGTGGCTACACCTTC

D gene: -
CDR3 length: 14
clone size: -
V gene: TRBV28
J gene: TRBJ1-5
CDR3 protein: CASSSGQLDQPQHF
CDR3 DNA: TGTGCCAGCAGTTCTGGACAGCTCGATCAGCCCCAGCATTTT

D gene: TRBD1
CDR3 length: 15
clone size: -
V gene: TRBV3-1/TRBV3-2
J gene: TRBJ2-7
CDR3 protein: CASSQGTGGYYEQYF
CDR3 DNA: TGTGCCAGCAGCCAAGGGACAGGGGGCTATTACGAGCAGTACTTC

D gene: -
CDR3 length: 14
clone size: -
V gene: TRBV28
J gene: TRBJ1-2
CDR3 protein: CASSFAAINYGYTF
CDR3 DNA: TGTGCCAGCAGTTTTGCAGCAATTAACTATGGCTACACCTTC

D gene: TRBD2
CDR3 length: 13
clone size: -
V gene: TRBV30
J gene: TRBJ2-1
CDR3 protein: CACTSGSDNEQFF
CDR3 DNA: TGTGCCTGTACTAGCGGGAGCGACAATGAGCAGTTCTTC

D gene: TRBD2
CDR3 length: 15
clone size: -
V gene: TRBV27
J gene: TRBJ2-3
CDR3 protein: CASSFGAGEYDTQYF
CDR3 DNA: TGTGCCAGCAGTTTTGGAGCGGGAGAATATGATACGCAGTATTTT

D gene: -
CDR3 length: 11
clone size: -
V gene: TRBV7-3
J gene: TRBJ2-1
CDR3 protein: CASSKGNEQFF
CDR3 DNA: TGTGCCAGCAGTAAGGGCAATGAGCAGTTCTTC

D gene: -
CDR3 length: 13
clone size: -
V gene: TRBV28
J gene: TRBJ2-5
CDR3 protein: CASSPALEETQYF
CDR3 DNA: TGTGCCAGCAGTCCCGCCCTGGAAGAGACCCAGTACTTC

D gene: -
CDR3 length: 14
clone size: -
V gene: TRBV15
J gene: TRBJ1-4
CDR3 protein: CATSRVQGGEKLFF
CDR3 DNA: TGTGCCACCAGCAGAGTTCAGGGAGGTGAAAAACTGTTTTTT

D gene: -
CDR3 length: 14
clone size: -
V gene: TRBV10-3
J gene: TRBJ1-5
CDR3 protein: CATTQGQGNQPQHF
CDR3 DNA: TGTGCCACCACCCAGGGGCAGGGCAATCAGCCCCAGCATTTT

D gene: -
CDR3 length: 15
clone size: -
V gene: TRBV27
J gene: TRBJ2-7
CDR3 protein: CASSRIRDKSYEQYF
CDR3 DNA: TGTGCCAGCAGCCGAATCCGGGACAAATCCTACGAGCAGTACTTC

D gene: -
CDR3 length: 16
clone size: -
V gene: TRBV7-2
J gene: TRBJ1-2
CDR3 protein: CASSLGNSAHHYGYTF
CDR3 DNA: TGTGCCAGCAGCTTAGGGAACTCGGCCCATCACTATGGCTACACCTTC

D gene: -
CDR3 length: 14
clone size: once
V gene: TRBV4-2
J gene: TRBJ1-2
CDR3 protein: CASSQDMAPYGYTF
CDR3 DNA: TGTGCCAGCAGCCAAGACATGGCTCCCTATGGCTACACCTTC

D gene: -
CDR3 length: 15
clone size: once
V gene: TRBV6-5
J gene: TRBJ1-2
CDR3 protein: CASSKNRDNNYGYTF
CDR3 DNA: TGTGCCAGCAGCAAGAACCGGGACAATAACTATGGCTACACCTTC

D gene: -
CDR3 length: 13
clone size: -
V gene: TRBV2
J gene: TRBJ2-7
CDR3 protein: CASSDSDSYEQYF
CDR3 DNA: TGTGCCAGCAGTGATTCAGACTCCTACGAGCAGTACTTC

D gene: TRBD1
CDR3 length: 13
clone size: -
V gene: TRBV29-1
J gene: TRBJ1-2
CDR3 protein: CSAGQGVNYGYTF
CDR3 DNA: TGCAGCGCTGGACAGGGGGTAAACTATGGCTACACCTTC

D gene: -
CDR3 length: 13
clone size: -
V gene: TRBV30
J gene: TRBJ1-1
CDR3 protein: CAWSEQGNTEAFF
CDR3 DNA: TGTGCCTGGAGTGAACAGGGGAACACTGAAGCTTTCTTT

D gene: -
CDR3 length: 16
clone size: once
V gene: TRBV28
J gene: TRBJ1-3
CDR3 protein: CASSRHREPAGNTIYF
CDR3 DNA: TGTGCCAGCAGTCGGCACCGGGAGCCAGCTGGAAACACCATATATTTT

D gene: TRBD1
CDR3 length: 15
clone size: -
V gene: TRBV6-1
J gene: TRBJ1-2
CDR3 protein: CASSEGRGRNYGYTF
CDR3 DNA: TGTGCCAGCAGTGAAGGGAGGGGGCGCAACTATGGCTACACCTTC

D gene: TRBD1
CDR3 length: 15
clone size: -
V gene: TRBV5-6
J gene: TRBJ2-4
CDR3 protein: CASSWGTGGTDIQYF
CDR3 DNA: TGTGCCAGCAGCTGGGGGACAGGGGGCACGGACATTCAGTACTTC

D gene: TRBD1
CDR3 length: 13
clone size: -
V gene: TRBV10-3
J gene: TRBJ1-4
CDR3 protein: CAIRGTENEKLFF
CDR3 DNA: TGTGCCATCAGAGGGACAGAAAATGAAAAACTGTTTTTT